Below are 19 T cell receptor beta chains sequenced from a single sample in a study of blood T cell repertoires in COVID-19. TCRdb keeps only in-frame clones here, not all; method: immunoSEQ multiplex PCR. The table records 350,000 to 450,000 clones, just over 90% of them present only once. The sample was PBMCs or T cells enriched from blood (not recorded which). Receptor source: a woman between 40 and 50 years old who had been exposed to COVID-19.

The chain couples TRBV10-3 to TRBJ2-7; 9 positions agree with TRBD1. Looked up from germline, CDR1 is ENHRY and CDR2 is SYGVKD. There are 15 residues in the CDR3. After removal of 6 bases from V and 5 bases from J, the junction contained 11 bases not matched to a gene. The CDR3 protein is CAISHPGQGINEQYF. CDR3 bases: TGTGCCATCAGCCACCCGGGACAGGGCATCAACGAGCAGTACTTC.

V is TRBV5-6 and J is TRBJ1-2; 8 nucleotides match TRBD1. J was trimmed by 7 bases and V by 4 bases; bases with no gene match: 6. The CDR3 spans 13 residues. In germline, CDR1 is SGHDT, CDR2 YYEEEE. The CDR3 nucleotides read TGTGCCAGCAGCCTTGACAGGGGACGTGGCTACACCTTC. This sequence encodes CASSLDRGRGYTF.

V usage is TRBV5-1 and J usage is TRBJ2-1; 7 positions agree with TRBD1. Germline lookup yields CDR1 SGHRS and CDR2 YFSETQ. V was pared by 2 bases and J by 4 bases, with 6 bases of the junction left unmatched. The CDR3 loop spans 15 amino acids. The CDR3 loop is CASSFFRDSYNEQFF. CDR3 nucleotide sequence: TGCGCCAGCAGCTTTTTCCGGGACAGTTACAATGAGCAGTTCTTC.

The CDR3 DNA is TGTGCCACCAGTGATTCGAGACAGGATAACACTGAAGCTTTCTTT. It translates to CATSDSRQDNTEAFF. The chain combines TRBV24-1 with TRBJ1-1, with D tentatively TRBD1 (6 bases). Deletions cut 2 bases from V and 2 bases from J, with 11 bases between. The CDR3 runs 15 residues. Germline loops: CDR1 KGHDR, CDR2 SFDVKD.

J is TRBJ2-7 and V is TRBV27; D is perhaps TRBD2 (6 bases). Trimming removed 6 bases at V and 3 bases at J, with 15 bases between. CDR1 MNHEY and CDR2 SMNVEV come from the germline V gene (reference sequence). The CDR3 has 14 amino acids. The CDR3 region is CASSRSLANYEQYF. CDR3 bases: TGTGCCAGCAGCCGAAGCCTAGCGAACTACGAGCAGTACTTC.

V usage is TRBV7-9 and J usage is TRBJ2-3, with D uncertain. The CDR3 loop spans 13 amino acids. Between the trimmed V and J ends, which lost 5 bases and 6 bases, there was a span of 12 bases. CDR1 and CDR2 from the germline V gene are SEHNR and FQNEAQ (reference sequence). The DNA for the CDR3 is TGTGCCAGCAGCCGTGAGCGCGTGGATACGCAGTATTTT. This codes for CASSRERVDTQYF.

V is TRBV30 and J is TRBJ1-5; TRBD1 aligns across 9 bases. Germline V lookup: CDR1 GTSNPN, CDR2 SVGIG (reference sequence). The V and J ends lost 1 base and 5 bases, in that order; junction bases with no gene match: 0. The CDR3 consists of 13 residues. The CDR3 DNA follows: TGTGCCTGGAGTGGGACAGGGGATCAGCCCCAGCATTTT. Residues: CAWSGTGDQPQHF.

The J gene is TRBJ2-5, the V gene TRBV10-3, with 8 nucleotides matching TRBD2. CDR1 and CDR2 (germline): ENHRY, SYGVKD. V shed 4 bases, J shed 5 bases, and the junction held 6 bases outside the gene matches. CDR3 size: 14 residues. CDR3 sequence (DNA): TGTGCCATCAGTGCTAGCGGGTCTTGGGAGACCCAGTACTTC. It specifies CAISASGSWETQYF.

The J gene is TRBJ1-3, the V gene TRBV7-9, with 9 bases that match TRBD1. This CDR3 spans 18 amino acids. The ends lost 0 bases at V and 1 base at J; junction bases unmatched: 7. The V gene's germline CDR1 is SEHNR and CDR2 FQNEAQ (reference sequence). Written as DNA, the CDR3 is TGTGCCAGCAGCTTAGCAGAACCCGGACAGGGGTCTGGAAACACCATATATTTT. As protein: CASSLAEPGQGSGNTIYF.

This clone occurred once. The gene calls are TRBV5-1 and TRBJ1-5, with D tentatively TRBD1 (6 bases). This CDR3 contains 13 residues. CDR1 is SGHRS, CDR2 YFSETQ, per germline. The V end lost 7 bases, the J end lost 4 bases, and 12 bases lay between the germline ends. CDR3 coding DNA: TGCGCCAGCTCCCGGACAGTAAATCAGCCCCAGCATTTT. This encodes CASSRTVNQPQHF.

The chain carries TRBV5-1 and TRBJ1-5; tentative D call: TRBD1 (6 bases). The CDR3 contains 14 residues. Germline-derived CDR1 and CDR2 are SGHRS and YFSETQ. Trimming cost V 4 bases and J 7 bases, with 15 bases left between them. The CDR3 DNA reads as TGCGCCAGCAGCCCAAGGGGGGGCGGACAGCCCCAGCATTTT. It yields the protein CASSPRGGGQPQHF.

The chain recombines TRBV7-8 with TRBJ1-1, with TRBD1 as a possible D gene (5 bases). Trimming cost V 4 bases and J 3 bases, with 18 bases left between them. Germline CDR1 and CDR2: SGHVS and FQNEAQ. The CDR3 totals 16 residues. The CDR3 nucleotides read TGTGCCAGCAGCTGGCCTATCGGCAGGGAGGACACTGAAGCTTTCTTT. Its protein is CASSWPIGREDTEAFF.

The genes are TRBV19 and TRBJ1-1; TRBD1 aligns across 7 bases. The junction had 6 bases not matched to a gene; V was cut back by 3 bases and J by 5 bases. The CDR3 runs 14 residues. Germline CDR1 reads LNHDA; CDR2 reads SQIVND (reference sequence). CDR3 protein: CASSMSAGGTEAFF. The CDR3 nucleotides are TGTGCCAGTAGTATGTCGGCAGGGGGGACTGAAGCTTTCTTT.

This clone was detected once. This chain links TRBV29-1 with TRBJ1-1, with 11 bases aligning to TRBD1. V shed 2 bases and J 7 bases; nucleotides not matched to a gene: 6. This CDR3 spans 14 amino acids. Germline values: CDR1 SQVTM, CDR2 ANQGSEA. CDR3 sequence: CSVETRDRGVEAFF. The CDR3 DNA follows: TGCAGCGTTGAAACCCGGGACAGGGGGGTTGAAGCTTTCTTT.

To note about this clone: An end of the junction does not agree with germline; a read error may underlie this. V gene TRBV27 combines with J gene TRBJ2-5, with 7 nucleotides matching TRBD2. The CDR3 covers 14 residues. Germline V gives CDR1 MNHEY, CDR2 SMNVEV (reference sequence). The CDR3 reads CASSTRGGQEAQYF. The DNA for the CDR3 is TGTGCCAGCAGTACCCGGGGAGGGCAAGAGGCCCAGTACTTC.

The genes are TRBV27 and TRBJ1-5, with TRBD1 matching 12 bases. V dropped 6 bases and J dropped 7; count of bases not matched to a gene: 7. The CDR3 length is 15 residues. Looked up from germline, CDR1 is MNHEY and CDR2 is SMNVEV (reference sequence). DNA of the CDR3: TGTGCCAGCAGGACCGGGACAGGGGGCGGCCAGCCCCAGCATTTT. Amino acids: CASRTGTGGGQPQHF.

The chain has TRBV12-3 or TRBV12-4 and TRBJ1-3; D is possibly TRBD1 (5 bases). V lost 6 bases and J 0 bases, leaving 6 bases between the germline ends. The length of the CDR3 is 13 residues. CDR3 region: CASRQASGNTIYF. The CDR3 nucleotides are TGTGCCAGCAGACAGGCCTCTGGAAACACCATATATTTT.

This clone was counted a single time. The V and J genes are TRBV7-2 and TRBJ1-2, with D unclear. V gave up 3 bases and J gave up 1 base, with 18 bases separating them. CDR3 length equals 17 residues. Germline CDR1 reads SGHTA; CDR2 reads FQGNSA. The CDR3 sequence is CASSLRHSLSFNYGYTF. The CDR3 DNA is TGTGCCAGCAGCTTGAGGCATAGTCTTTCCTTTAACTATGGCTACACCTTC. The full variable domain, completed using reference TRBV7-2 and TRBJ1-2, is GAGVSQSPSNKVTEKGKDVELRCDPISGHTALYWYRQSLGQGLEFLIYFQGNSAPDKSGLPSDRFSAERTGGSVSTLTIQRTQQEDSAVYLCASSLRHSLSFNYGYTFGSGTRLTVV.

This clone showed up just once. The chain uses TRBV5-4 and TRBJ1-4, with 10 bases fitting TRBD1. Trimming removed 4 bases from V and 5 bases from J; junction bases left unmatched: 5. CDR1 and CDR2 (germline): SGHNT, YYREEE (reference sequence). The CDR3 contains 15 residues. CDR3 DNA sequence: TGTGCCAGCAGCCGTGACAGGGGGCGCAATGAAAAACTGTTTTTT. Residues: CASSRDRGRNEKLFF.